This T cell receptor (beta chain) was obtained from a study of long-term antiretroviral therapy in people with HIV. Researchers report immunoSEQ v3.0 was run at survey level. Libraries were prepared by immunoSEQ multiplex PCR; TCRdb keeps only in-frame clonotypes and omits some of them. The table includes tens of thousands of clones, around 94% detected once. Donors needed at least one pre-ART PBMC sample plus at least two post-ART samples. Overall study results and limits: ART-treated samples gained diversity yet remained below transplant donor controls. Dating from about 2003 to 2018, the blood was possibly obtained under older ART regimens.

A word on this clone: Antigen specificity is unknown.

The length of the CDR3 is 12 residues. V lost 6 bases, J lost 3 bases, and 9 bases lay in between. Germline CDR1 is SNHLY and CDR2 is FYNNEI. The source material was unsorted PBMCs, sampled 4.1 years after starting antiretroviral therapy. This chain joins TRBV2 and TRBJ2-7; D might be TRBD1 (5 bases). The clonotype originates from a woman between 45 and 65 years old with HIV. The CDR3 loop reads CASRTDNYEQYF. DNA of the CDR3: TGTGCCAGCAGGACAGACAACTACGAGCAGTACTTC.